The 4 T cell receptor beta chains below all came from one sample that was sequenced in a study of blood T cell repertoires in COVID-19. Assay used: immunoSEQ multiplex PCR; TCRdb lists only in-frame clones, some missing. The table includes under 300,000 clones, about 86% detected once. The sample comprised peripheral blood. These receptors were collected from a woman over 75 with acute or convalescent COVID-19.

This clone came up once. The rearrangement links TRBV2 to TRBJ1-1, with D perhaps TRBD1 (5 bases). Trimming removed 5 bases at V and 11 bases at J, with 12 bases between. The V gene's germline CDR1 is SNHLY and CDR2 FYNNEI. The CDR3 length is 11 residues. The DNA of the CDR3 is TGTGCCAGCAGTTCCCAGGGATTGGCTTTCTTT. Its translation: CASSSQGLAFF. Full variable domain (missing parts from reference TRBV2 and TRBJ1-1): EPEVTQTPSHQVTQMGQEVILRCVPISNHLYFYWYRQILGQKVEFLVSFYNNEISEKSEIFDDQFSVERPDGSNFTLKIRSTKLEDSAMYFCASSSQGLAFFGQGTRLTVV.

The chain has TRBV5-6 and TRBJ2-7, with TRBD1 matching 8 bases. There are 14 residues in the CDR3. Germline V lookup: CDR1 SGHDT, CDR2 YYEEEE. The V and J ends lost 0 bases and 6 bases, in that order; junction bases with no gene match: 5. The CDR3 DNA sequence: TGTGCCAGCAGCTTGGGACAGGGGCTTTCCGAGCAGTACTTC. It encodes CASSLGQGLSEQYF.

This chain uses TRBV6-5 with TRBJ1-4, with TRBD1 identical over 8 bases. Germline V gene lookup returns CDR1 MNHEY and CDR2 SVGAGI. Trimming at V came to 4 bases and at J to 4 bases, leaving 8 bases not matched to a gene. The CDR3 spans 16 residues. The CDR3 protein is CASSSHQGAYNEKLFF. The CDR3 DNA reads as TGTGCCAGCAGTTCCCACCAGGGGGCTTATAATGAAAAACTGTTTTTT.

The CDR3: CAISEGTGTLNEQFF. CDR3 DNA: TGTGCCATCAGTGAGGGGACCGGGACATTGAATGAGCAGTTCTTC. The chain couples TRBV10-3 to TRBJ2-1, with a possible D match to TRBD1 (6 bases). The length of the CDR3 is 15 residues. The V and J ends lost 2 bases and 7 bases respectively, with 15 bases between them. Looked up from germline, CDR1 is ENHRY and CDR2 is SYGVKD.